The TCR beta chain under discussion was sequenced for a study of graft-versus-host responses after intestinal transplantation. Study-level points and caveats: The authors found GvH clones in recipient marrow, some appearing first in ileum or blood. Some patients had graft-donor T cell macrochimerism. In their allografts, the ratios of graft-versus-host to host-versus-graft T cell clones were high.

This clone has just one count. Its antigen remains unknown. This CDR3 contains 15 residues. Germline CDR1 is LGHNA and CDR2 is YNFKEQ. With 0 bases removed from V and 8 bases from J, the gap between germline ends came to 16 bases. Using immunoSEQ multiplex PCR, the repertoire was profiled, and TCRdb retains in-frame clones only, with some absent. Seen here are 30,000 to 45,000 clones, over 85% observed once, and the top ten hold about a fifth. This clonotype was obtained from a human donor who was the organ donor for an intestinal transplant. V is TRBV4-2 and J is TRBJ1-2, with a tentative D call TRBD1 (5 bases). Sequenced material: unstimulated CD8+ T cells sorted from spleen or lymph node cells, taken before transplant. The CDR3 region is CASSQEVQGAKGYTF. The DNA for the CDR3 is TGTGCCAGCAGCCAAGAGGTGCAGGGCGCGAAGGGCTACACCTTC.